These T cell receptor beta chains were read from a single sample in a study of human T cells and chemical hapten exposure. MiXCR, run by TCRdb on the RACE reads, gives a single entry per CDR3 protein. In the table there are tens of thousands of distinct CDR3 sequences, 6.7% of which are singletons. The sample consisted of whole blood, taken in connection with sensitization to the hapten diphenylcyclopropenone (DPC). The source is a woman in her thirties with alopecia areata. Some clones in this sample may be carry-over from other donors' samples. CDR3s include the opening cysteine and the closing phenylalanine or tryptophan. The D gene is left open where the match is weak. Where a row states a size, it is once, few, many or the class of an expanded clone; other rows omit it.

v_call	clone_size	d_call	j_call	cdr3_nt	cdr3_aa
TRBV20-1	many	TRBD2	TRBJ2-3	TGCAGTGCTTACCCCGGGACTAGCAGCACAGATACGCAGTATTTT	CSAYPGTSSTDTQYF
TRBV6-2/TRBV6-3	many	.	TRBJ1-1	TGTGCCAGCAGTCGGGGCACTGAAGCTTTCTTT	CASSRGTEAFF
TRBV6-2/TRBV6-3	few	.	TRBJ1-5	TGTGCCAGCAGTTCACAGGGCCTCAATCAGCCCCAGCATTTT	CASSSQGLNQPQHF
TRBV24-1	many	TRBD2	TRBJ2-7	TGTGCCACCAGTGACCCAGCGGGGGCCTACGAGCAGTACTTC	CATSDPAGAYEQYF
TRBV5-4	.	.	TRBJ2-4	TGTGCCAGCAGCGCGGGGATAGCCAAAAACATTCAGTACTTC	CASSAGIAKNIQYF
TRBV5-1	many	.	TRBJ2-5	TGCGCCAGCAGCTATCAGGGTCGAGAGACCCAGTACTTC	CASSYQGRETQYF
TRBV9	many	.	TRBJ2-1	TGTGCCAGCAGCCCGTCTGCTAGGCCCGAGCAGTTCTTC	CASSPSARPEQFF
TRBV6-4	many	TRBD1	TRBJ2-1	TGTGCCAGCAGTGGGGGGACAGAAGGGAATGAGCAGTTCTTC	CASSGGTEGNEQFF
TRBV10-3	.	.	TRBJ1-5	TGTGCCATCAGTGAGTCGGCCGGGAATCAGCCCCAGCATTTT	CAISESAGNQPQHF
TRBV5-8	.	.	TRBJ1-6	TGTGCCAGCAGCTTTTTATCGCGGAATTCACCCCTCCACTTT	CASSFLSRNSPLHF
TRBV29-1	many	.	TRBJ2-1	TGCAGCGTTTTTGGGTTCTCCTACAATGAGCAGTTCTTC	CSVFGFSYNEQFF
TRBV29-1	many	.	TRBJ1-1	TGCAGCGTTGTATGGGGGGCGTTTGGCACTGAAGCTTTCTTT	CSVVWGAFGTEAFF
TRBV5-1	many	.	TRBJ2-5	TGCGCCAGCAGCCAGTCAGGGATAGAGACCCAGTACTTC	CASSQSGIETQYF
TRBV29-1	many	.	TRBJ2-7	TGCAGCGTTGGAGGGGGAGACGAGCAGTACTTC	CSVGGGDEQYF
TRBV20-1	many	.	TRBJ1-1	TGCAGTGCTAGTGGGCAGACAAGGAGCACTGAAGCTTTCTTT	CSASGQTRSTEAFF
TRBV20-1	many	TRBD2	TRBJ2-3	TGCAGTGCTACCCCGGGACTAGCGGGGGCAGATACGCAGTATTTT	CSATPGLAGADTQYF
TRBV11-2	many	.	TRBJ1-2	TGTGCCAGCAGCTCATCGGGGGGGCAAAACTATGGCTACACCTTC	CASSSSGGQNYGYTF
TRBV29-1	few	.	TRBJ2-5	TGCAGCGTTGTGGGGGGGCTCAGAGAGACCCAGTACTTC	CSVVGGLRETQYF
TRBV20-1	.	.	TRBJ1-1	TGCAGTGCTAGTTCGCCCCCAACCAGGAACACTGAAGCTTTCTTT	CSASSPPTRNTEAFF
TRBV29-1	many	.	TRBJ2-1	TGCAGCACGCCCCTTGGGGTACAGCAGTTCTTC	CSTPLGVQQFF
TRBV6-6	many	.	TRBJ1-1	TGTGCCAGCAGTTACCCGATCCGGGACGTAGAGAACACTGAAGCTTTCTTT	CASSYPIRDVENTEAFF
TRBV20-1	many	TRBD1	TRBJ2-5	TGCAGTGCTAGAAACTTGACAGGGTCAGAGACCCAGTACTTC	CSARNLTGSETQYF
TRBV7-8	many	TRBD2	TRBJ2-1	TGTGCCAGCAGCTTAGACGGAGCGGGGGGCTACAATGAGCAGTTCTTC	CASSLDGAGGYNEQFF
TRBV29-1	many	.	TRBJ2-5	TGCAGCGTTGGGGAACAGGGCAGGGAGACCCAGTACTTC	CSVGEQGRETQYF
TRBV5-1	many	TRBD2	TRBJ2-7	TGCGCCAGCAGCCCAACTAGCGGGGGGGCCTACGAGCAGTACTTC	CASSPTSGGAYEQYF
TRBV5-1	many	.	TRBJ1-1	TGCGCCAGCAGCCCACTTTGGGCAGGGAACACTGAAGCTTTCTTT	CASSPLWAGNTEAFF
TRBV6-6	many	.	TRBJ2-1	TGTGCCAGCAGCCCCCTAGGAGCATACCATGAGCAGTTCTTC	CASSPLGAYHEQFF
TRBV20-1	many	.	TRBJ2-3	TGCAGTGCTAGAGGAGTGGGGGCAACCCACTACACAGATACGCAGTATTTT	CSARGVGATHYTDTQYF
TRBV5-1	many	.	TRBJ1-4	TGCGCCAGCAGCTTGGACAGCTTAAATGAAAAACTGTTTTTT	CASSLDSLNEKLFF
TRBV7-3	many	.	TRBJ1-1	TGTGCCAGCAGTCAGACGGTGAACACTGAAGCTTTCTTT	CASSQTVNTEAFF
TRBV9	.	TRBD1	TRBJ2-5	TGTGCCAGCAGCCCCCGGGGAACAGGGGGCCTTGGAGAGACCCAGTACTTC	CASSPRGTGGLGETQYF